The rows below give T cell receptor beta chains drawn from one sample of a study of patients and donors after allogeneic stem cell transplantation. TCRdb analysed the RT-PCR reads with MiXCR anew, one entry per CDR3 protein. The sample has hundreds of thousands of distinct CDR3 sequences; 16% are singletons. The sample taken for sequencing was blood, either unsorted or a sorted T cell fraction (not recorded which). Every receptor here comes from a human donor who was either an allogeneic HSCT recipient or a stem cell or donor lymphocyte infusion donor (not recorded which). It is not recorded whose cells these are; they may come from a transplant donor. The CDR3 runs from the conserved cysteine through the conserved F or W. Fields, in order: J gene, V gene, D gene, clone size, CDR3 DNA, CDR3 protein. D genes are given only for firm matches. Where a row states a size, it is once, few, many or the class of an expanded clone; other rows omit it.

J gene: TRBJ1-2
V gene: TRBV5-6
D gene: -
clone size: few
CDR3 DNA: TGTGCCAGCAGCTTGCCAGCCGGGACACCAGATGGCTACACCTTC
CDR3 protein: CASSLPAGTPDGYTF

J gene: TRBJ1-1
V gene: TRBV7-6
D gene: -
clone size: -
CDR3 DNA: TGTGCCAGCAGCTCTTCGGACCGCACGAACACTGAAGCTTTCTTT
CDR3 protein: CASSSSDRTNTEAFF

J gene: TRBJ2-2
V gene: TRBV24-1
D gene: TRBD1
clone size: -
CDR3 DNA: TGTGCCACCAGTGATTTCGCCGTCCGGACAGGGACGAACACCGGGGAGCTGTTTTTT
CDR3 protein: CATSDFAVRTGTNTGELFF

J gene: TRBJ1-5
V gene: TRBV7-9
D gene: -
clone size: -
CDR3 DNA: TGTGCCAGCAGCACCCTCGACAGGCATCAGCCCCAGCATTTT
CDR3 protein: CASSTLDRHQPQHF

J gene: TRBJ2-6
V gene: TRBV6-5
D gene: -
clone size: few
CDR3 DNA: TGTGCCAGCAGTTACTTAGAAGGGAAACCTGGGGCCAACGTCCTGACTTTC
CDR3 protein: CASSYLEGKPGANVLTF

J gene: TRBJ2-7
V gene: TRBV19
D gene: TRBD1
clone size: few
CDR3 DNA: TGTGCCAGTAGTATAGAACAGGGGTCATACGAGCAGTACTTC
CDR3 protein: CASSIEQGSYEQYF

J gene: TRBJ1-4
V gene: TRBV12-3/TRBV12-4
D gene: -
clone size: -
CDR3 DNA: TGTGCCAGCAGGGAGGGCACCCAAAAAAATGAAAAACTGTTTTTT
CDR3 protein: CASREGTQKNEKLFF

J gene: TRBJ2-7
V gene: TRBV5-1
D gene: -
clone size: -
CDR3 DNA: TGCGCCAGCAGGTGGGACGAACCCTACGAGCAGTACTTC
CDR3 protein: CASRWDEPYEQYF

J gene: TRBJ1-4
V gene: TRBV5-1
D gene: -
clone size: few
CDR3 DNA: TGCGCCAGCAGCTTGTGGGCTCATGAAAAACTGTTTTTT
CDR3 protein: CASSLWAHEKLFF

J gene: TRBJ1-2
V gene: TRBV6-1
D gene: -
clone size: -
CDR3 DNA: TGTGCCAGCAGTGAAGCGCAGCGACCGAACTATGGCTACACCTTC
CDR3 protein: CASSEAQRPNYGYTF

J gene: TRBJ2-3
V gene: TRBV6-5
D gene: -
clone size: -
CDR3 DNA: TGTGCCAGCAGTTACACGAGAGGGGCACATACGCAGTATTTT
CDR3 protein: CASSYTRGAHTQYF

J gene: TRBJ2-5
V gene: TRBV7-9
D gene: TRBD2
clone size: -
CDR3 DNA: TGTGCCAGCAGCTTATTCCTAGCGGGGGACCAAGAGACCCAGTACTTC
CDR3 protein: CASSLFLAGDQETQYF

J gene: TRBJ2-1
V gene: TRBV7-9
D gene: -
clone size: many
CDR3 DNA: TGTGCCAGCAGCTTAGTCGCAAACAGCGACTCCTACAATGAGCAGTTCTTC
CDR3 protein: CASSLVANSDSYNEQFF

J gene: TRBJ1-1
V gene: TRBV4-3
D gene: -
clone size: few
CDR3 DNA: TGCGCCAGCAGCCAAGTAGGGGACCCCGCTTTCTTT
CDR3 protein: CASSQVGDPAFF

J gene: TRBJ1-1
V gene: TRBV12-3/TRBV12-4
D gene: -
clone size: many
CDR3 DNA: TGTGCCAGCAGTCTCCACGAGGGGGTGATCACTGAAGCTTTCTTT
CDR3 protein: CASSLHEGVITEAFF

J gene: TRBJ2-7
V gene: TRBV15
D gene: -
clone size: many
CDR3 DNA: TGTGCCACCAGCTATAGGGACCACGAGCAGTACTTC
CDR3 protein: CATSYRDHEQYF

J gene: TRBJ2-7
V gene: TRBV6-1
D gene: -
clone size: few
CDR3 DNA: TGTGCCAGCAGTCCAACCGGATCCAAGTCCTACGAGCAGTACTTC
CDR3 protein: CASSPTGSKSYEQYF

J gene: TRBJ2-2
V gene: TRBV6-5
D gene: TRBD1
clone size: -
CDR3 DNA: TGTGCCAGCAGTTCCGGCCAGGGGGTGGGCGGGGAGCTGTTTTTT
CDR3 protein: CASSSGQGVGGELFF

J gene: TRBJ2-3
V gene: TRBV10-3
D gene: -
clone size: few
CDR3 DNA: TGTGCCATCAGTGGGACCTCAGGGCCACCAGATACGCAGTATTTT
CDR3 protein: CAISGTSGPPDTQYF

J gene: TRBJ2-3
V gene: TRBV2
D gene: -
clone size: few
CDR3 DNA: TGTGCCAGCGGGTTGCGGAGCACAGATACGCAGTATTTT
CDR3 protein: CASGLRSTDTQYF

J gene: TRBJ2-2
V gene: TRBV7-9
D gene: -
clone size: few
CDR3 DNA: TGTGCCAGCAGCCAGAAGAGACTGAACACCGGGGAGCTGTTTTTT
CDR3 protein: CASSQKRLNTGELFF

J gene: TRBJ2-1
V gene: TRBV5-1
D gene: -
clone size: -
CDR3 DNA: TGCGCCAGCAGCTTGGGAATCGAGGTTTCCTCCTACAATGAGCAGTTCTTC
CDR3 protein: CASSLGIEVSSYNEQFF

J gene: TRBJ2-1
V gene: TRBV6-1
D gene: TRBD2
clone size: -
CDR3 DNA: TGTGCCAGCAGCCCCCCGGGACTAGCCTCAGCTTACAATGAGCAGTTCTTC
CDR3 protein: CASSPPGLASAYNEQFF

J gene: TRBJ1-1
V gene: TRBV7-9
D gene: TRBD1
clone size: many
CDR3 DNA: TGTGCCAGCAGAAGCCGGACAGGGAACACTGAAGCTTTCTTT
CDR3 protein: CASRSRTGNTEAFF

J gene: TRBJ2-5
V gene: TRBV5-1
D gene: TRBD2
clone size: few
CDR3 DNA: TGCGCCAGCAGCTATGAGGGACTAGCCGGGACCCAGTACTTC
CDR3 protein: CASSYEGLAGTQYF

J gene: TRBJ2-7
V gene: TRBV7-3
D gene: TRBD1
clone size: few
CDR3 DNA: TGTGCCAGCAGCCGGAACGCGACAGGGGGCAGGAACGAGCAGTACTTC
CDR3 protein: CASSRNATGGRNEQYF

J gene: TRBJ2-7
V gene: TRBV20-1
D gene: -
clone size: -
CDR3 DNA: TGCAGCCATGCCCGGGGTAACTCCTACGAGCAGTACTTC
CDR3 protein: CSHARGNSYEQYF